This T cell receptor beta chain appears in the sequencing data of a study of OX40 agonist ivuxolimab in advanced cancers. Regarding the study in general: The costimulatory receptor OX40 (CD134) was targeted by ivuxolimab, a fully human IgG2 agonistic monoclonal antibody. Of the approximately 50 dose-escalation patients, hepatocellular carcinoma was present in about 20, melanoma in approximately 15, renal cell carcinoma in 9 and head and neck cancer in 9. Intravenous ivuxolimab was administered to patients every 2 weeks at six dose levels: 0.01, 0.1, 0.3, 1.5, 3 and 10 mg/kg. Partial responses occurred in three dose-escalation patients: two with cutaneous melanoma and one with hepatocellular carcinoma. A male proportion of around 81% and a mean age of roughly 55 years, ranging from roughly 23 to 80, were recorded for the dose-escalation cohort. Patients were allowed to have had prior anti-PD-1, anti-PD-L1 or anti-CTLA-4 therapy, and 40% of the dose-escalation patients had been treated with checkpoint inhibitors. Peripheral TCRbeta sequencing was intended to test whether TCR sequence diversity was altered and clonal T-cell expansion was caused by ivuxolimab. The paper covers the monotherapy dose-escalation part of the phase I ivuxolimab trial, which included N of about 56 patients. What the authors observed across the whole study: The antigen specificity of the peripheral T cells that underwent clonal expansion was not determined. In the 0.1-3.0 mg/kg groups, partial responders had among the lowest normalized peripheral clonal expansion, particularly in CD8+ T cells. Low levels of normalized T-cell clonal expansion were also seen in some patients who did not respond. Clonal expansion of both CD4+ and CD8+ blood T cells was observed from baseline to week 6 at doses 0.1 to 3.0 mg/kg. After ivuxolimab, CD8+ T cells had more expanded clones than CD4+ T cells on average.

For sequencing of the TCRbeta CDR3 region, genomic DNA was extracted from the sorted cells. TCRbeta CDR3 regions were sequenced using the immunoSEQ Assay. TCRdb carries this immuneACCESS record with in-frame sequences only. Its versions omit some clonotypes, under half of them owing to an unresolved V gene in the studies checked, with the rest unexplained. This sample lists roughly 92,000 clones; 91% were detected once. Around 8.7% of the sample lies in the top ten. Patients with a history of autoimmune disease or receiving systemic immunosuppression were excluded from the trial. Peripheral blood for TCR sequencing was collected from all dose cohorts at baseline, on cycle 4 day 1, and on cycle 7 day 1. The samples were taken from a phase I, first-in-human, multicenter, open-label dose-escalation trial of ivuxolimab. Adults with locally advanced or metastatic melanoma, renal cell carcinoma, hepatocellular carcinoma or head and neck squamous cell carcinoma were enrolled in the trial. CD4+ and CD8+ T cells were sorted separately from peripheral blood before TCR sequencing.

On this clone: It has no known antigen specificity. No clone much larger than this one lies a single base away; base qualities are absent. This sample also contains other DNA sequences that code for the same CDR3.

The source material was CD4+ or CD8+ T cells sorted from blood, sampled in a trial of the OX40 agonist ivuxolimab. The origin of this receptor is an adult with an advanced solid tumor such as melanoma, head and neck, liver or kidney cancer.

The CDR3 is CASSIDRGTGELFF. The nucleotide sequence is given as TGTGCCAGTAGTATTGACAGGGGCACCGGGGAGCTGTTTTTT. The rearrangement joined TRBV19 to TRBJ2-2; TRBD1 fits 8 bases in the junction. V lost 3 bases and J lost 4 bases, and the count of bases not matched to a germline gene is 1. The germline V gene (reference sequence) gives CDR1 as LNHDA and CDR2 as SQIVND. The CDR3 spans 14 residues, from the cysteine through the phenylalanine. Only the CDR3 DNA is retained, 42 bases long and in frame from the first base.